The source of this TCR beta chain is a study of cytomegalovirus exposure and HLA in healthy donors. Study-wide results and limits: In a later analysis, HLA-associated TCR beta chains were more clonally expanded than equally common others.

About this clone: Antigen: not known. Additional DNA sequences in this sample encode the identical CDR3.

In the PCR, 60 Vbeta and 13 Jbeta primers were used. Produced via immunoSEQ multiplex PCR; TCRdb's table is partial and in-frame only. The sample holds around 200,000 clones; 79% are singletons and the top ten take under 3%. The V end was cut by 3 bases, the J end by 3 bases, with 8 bases between. Germline V gene lookup returns CDR1 SGHDN and CDR2 FVKESK. CDR3 length equals 13 residues. The TCR was taken from a woman in her forties or fifties in good health and CMV-seronegative. The V and J genes are TRBV14 and TRBJ1-2; D is possibly TRBD1 (5 bases). Material for sequencing was PBMCs. The CDR3, as DNA: TGTGCCAGCAGCCAGGGGCAGTACTATGGCTACACCTTC. Amino acid sequence: CASSQGQYYGYTF.